The 5 T cell receptor beta chains in this list originate from one sample, sequenced in a study of blood T cell repertoires in COVID-19. Method: immunoSEQ multiplex PCR; TCRdb's copy keeps in-frame clones and lacks some. This sample has approximately 110,000 clones, with approximately 85% found just once. Specimen: peripheral blood. The receptor source for this set is a woman older than 75 with COVID-19, enrolled during active disease.

The V and J genes are TRBV5-4 and TRBJ1-1; weak D call: TRBD1 (6 bases). The CDR3 length is 14 residues. V dropped 5 bases and J dropped 0 bases, with 11 bases sitting between them. Germline lookup yields CDR1 SGHNT and CDR2 YYREEE (reference sequence). Written as DNA, the CDR3 is TGTGCCAGCAGGCCCGACAGGTTGAACACTGAAGCTTTCTTT. Translated: CASRPDRLNTEAFF.

This clone was recorded only once. The chain joins TRBV5-3 to TRBJ2-1; 12 bases align to TRBD2. TRBV5-3 is noted as an ORF with a role that remains uncertain. The CDR3 covers 16 residues. The ends lost 5 bases at V and 7 bases at J; junction bases unmatched: 10. DNA of the CDR3: TGTGCCAGAAGAAATGGACTAGCGGGAAACCGGAATGAGCAGTTCTTC. Translated: CARRNGLAGNRNEQFF.

V usage is TRBV5-4 and J usage is TRBJ2-3; weak D call: TRBD1 (5 bases). Per germline, CDR1 SGHNT and CDR2 YYREEE (reference sequence). The V gene lost 5 bases and the J gene lost 2 bases, with 15 bases spanning the gap. The CDR3 consists of 15 residues. The DNA of the CDR3 is TGTGCCAGCAGTCCGGACATTAAGTTCACAGATACGCAGTATTTT. Residues: CASSPDIKFTDTQYF.

The V gene is TRBV6-2 or TRBV6-3, the J gene TRBJ1-5, with D possibly matching TRBD1 (6 bases). The CDR3 totals 14 residues. Germline CDR1 reads MNHEY; CDR2 reads SVGEGT. V lost 2 bases to trimming and J lost 6 bases, with 11 bases between them. The CDR3, as DNA: TGTGCCAGCAGTTACCCGCAGGGGAGTCAGCCCCAGCATTTT. It codes for CASSYPQGSQPQHF.

This chain joins TRBV28 and TRBJ2-7, with 11 positions matching TRBD1. The CDR3 runs to 15 residues. J was trimmed by 5 bases and V by 8 bases; bases with no gene match: 11. Germline-derived CDR1 and CDR2 are MDHEN and SYDVKM. CDR3 coding DNA: TGTGCCAGCGAGCCGGGGGGACAGGGGGACCACGAGCAGTACTTC. Protein sequence: CASEPGGQGDHEQYF.